This T cell receptor beta chain was identified during a study of control samples from healthy donors and cancer patients. This CDR3 is 15 amino acids long. CDR1 is SEHNR and CDR2 is FQNEAQ in the germline V gene (reference sequence). The V and J ends lost 4 bases and 3 bases respectively, with 14 bases between them. Profiling relied on immunoSEQ multiplex PCR, and the TCRdb table lists in-frame clones only, not all of them. The table records nearly 40,000 clones, around nine tenths of them present only once. The specimen sequenced was blood. This TCR came from a woman aged 45-65 years in good health. V gene TRBV7-9 combines with J gene TRBJ2-3; the D gene is possibly TRBD2 (6 bases). CDR3 sequence reads: CASSSRLVQTDTQYF. As DNA, the CDR3 is TGTGCCAGCAGCTCTCGACTAGTACAGACAGATACGCAGTATTTT.